These 14 T cell receptor beta chains share one sample of origin, sequenced in a study of identical twins listed by TCRdb under 2016. Receptor libraries were prepared by 5' RACE. Sequencing used an Illumina HiSeq 2000. In-frame beta chains were kept once TCRdb had trimmed the public reads at Q25 with fastp and called clones with MiXCR. Each record represents a unique CDR3 protein, reported with the most common genes and DNA among its rows. A total of about 890,000 distinct CDR3 sequences appear in this sample, roughly 12% of them only once. The ten most abundant clones make up around 1.5% of the sample. The same sample was also used in a study of yellow fever vaccine responses in identical twins.

The sample taken for sequencing was PBMCs. Source of these receptors: a woman younger than 35 in good health.

This clonotype was detected only a few times. The chain links TRBV12-3 or TRBV12-4 to TRBJ2-3; D is possibly TRBD2 (5 bases). The CDR3 sequence is 12 residues long. V was pared by 7 bases and J by 5 bases, with 10 bases between. The CDR3: CASNFRGDTQYF. The CDR3, as DNA: TGTGCCAGCAATTTCCGGGGAGATACGCAGTATTTT.

This chain joins TRBV3-1 and TRBJ1-1; no reliable D call. Trimming removed 8 bases at V and 4 bases at J, with 17 bases between. Germline lookup yields CDR1 LGHDT and CDR2 YNNKEL (reference sequence). There are 14 residues in the CDR3. CDR3 residues: CASSRGGVSTEAFF. CDR3 nucleotides: TGTGCCAGCTCCCGAGGCGGGGTGAGCACTGAAGCTTTCTTT.

The rearrangement joins TRBV7-6 to TRBJ2-1, with D uncertain. The germline V gene encodes CDR1 SGHVS and CDR2 FNYEAQ. The CDR3 consists of 16 residues. The ends were cut back, 1 base at V and 0 bases at J, with 10 bases in the middle. CDR3 protein: CASSLGVRSSYNEQFF. In DNA, the CDR3 is TGTGCCAGCAGCTTAGGGGTGAGGAGCTCCTACAATGAGCAGTTCTTC.

This clonotype was counted ten times or more. The chain links TRBV12-3 or TRBV12-4 to TRBJ2-1; D is perhaps TRBD2 (6 bases). With 5 bases removed from V and 0 bases from J, the gap between germline ends came to 17 bases. The CDR3 loop spans 17 amino acids. DNA for the CDR3: TGTGCCAGCAGTCCTCGGGACTCCCTAAACTCCTACAATGAGCAGTTCTTC. Encoded protein: CASSPRDSLNSYNEQFF.

This clonotype has a handful of counts. V and J are TRBV7-9 and TRBJ2-3; D might be TRBD2 (6 bases). Germline V lookup: CDR1 SEHNR, CDR2 FQNEAQ (reference sequence). Trimming left V 1 base short and J 1 base short, with 15 bases between. This CDR3 is built from 17 residues. The CDR3 sequence: CASSLGTARGGTDTQYF. CDR3 DNA sequence: TGTGCCAGCAGCTTAGGTACGGCTCGCGGGGGCACAGATACGCAGTATTTT.

A few counts support this clonotype. The V call is TRBV12-3 or TRBV12-4, the J call TRBJ2-5; tentatively, D is TRBD1 or TRBD2 (5 bases each). The CDR3 is made up of 12 amino acids. The ends were cut back, 3 bases at V and 7 bases at J, with 9 bases in the middle. The CDR3 bases are TGTGCCAGCAGTTTCGGTGGGGGGACCCAGTACTTC. This translates into CASSFGGGTQYF.

This rearrangement joins TRBV20-1 to TRBJ2-3; TRBD2 aligns across 12 bases. Germline V gene lookup returns CDR1 DFQATT and CDR2 SNEGSKA (reference sequence). The CDR3 totals 17 residues. V trimming: 4 bases; J trimming: 7 bases; junction bases outside the gene matches: 15. CDR3 in amino acids: CSATERLAGAIGNTQYF. CDR3 nucleotides: TGCAGTGCTACCGAACGACTAGCGGGAGCCATTGGGAATACGCAGTATTTT.

The chain employs TRBV24-1 and TRBJ2-1, with D tentatively TRBD1 (5 bases). Trimming cost V 4 bases and J 8 bases, with 14 bases left between them. The CDR3 length is 14 residues. Per germline, CDR1 KGHDR and CDR2 SFDVKD. CDR3 amino acids: CATSDPQGSYEQFF. In DNA form, the CDR3 reads TGTGCCACCAGTGACCCTCAGGGTTCGTATGAGCAGTTCTTC.

The rearrangement uses TRBV5-1 and TRBJ2-6, with a tentative D call TRBD1 (7 bases). V dropped 0 bases and J dropped 4 bases, with 14 bases sitting between them. This CDR3 has 17 amino acids. CDR1 SGHRS and CDR2 YFSETQ come from the germline V gene. The CDR3 loop reads CASSLAGGGAGANVLTF. The CDR3 coding sequence is TGCGCCAGCAGCTTGGCCGGAGGGGGCGCAGGGGCCAACGTCCTGACTTTC.

The rearrangement joins TRBV28 to TRBJ2-1; TRBD2 aligns across 11 bases. The V gene's germline CDR1 is MDHEN and CDR2 SYDVKM. Trimming took 7 bases from V and 6 from J; bases not matched to a gene: 5. This CDR3 is built from 14 residues. CDR3 sequence reads: CASTISGGVNEQFF. In DNA, the CDR3 is TGTGCCAGCACTATTAGCGGGGGGGTCAATGAGCAGTTCTTC.

This clonotype was seen more than once but under ten times. The chain recombines TRBV20-1 with TRBJ2-7; 7 bases agree with TRBD1. The V gene's germline CDR1 is DFQATT and CDR2 SNEGSKA (reference sequence). The CDR3 covers 15 residues. V lost 0 bases and J lost 2; bases outside the gene matches: 7. The CDR3 DNA reads as TGCAGTGCTAGAGATCCCCAGACAGGGCCCTACGAGCAGTACGTC. Its translation is CSARDPQTGPYEQYV.

This clonotype was detected only a few times. The rearrangement uses TRBV7-9 and TRBJ2-5; no firm D call. This CDR3 comprises 13 residues. V gave up 4 bases and J gave up 4 bases, with 10 bases separating them. From germline, CDR1 is SEHNR and CDR2 FQNEAQ (reference sequence). The CDR3 sequence is CASSSIRTETQYF. The DNA for the CDR3 is TGTGCCAGCAGCTCGATACGGACAGAGACCCAGTACTTC.

This clonotype was counted between two and nine times. The gene calls are TRBV20-1 and TRBJ1-6; possible D gene TRBD1, 5 bases. From germline, CDR1 is DFQATT and CDR2 SNEGSKA (reference sequence). The CDR3 extends over 14 amino acids. V was cut by 0 bases and J by 9 bases, with 12 bases left in between. CDR3 DNA: TGCAGTGCTAGAGATCCCCAGGGAGGTTCACCCCTCCACTTT. It encodes CSARDPQGGSPLHF.

In its sample, this clonotype was seen many times. This chain connects TRBV11-1 to TRBJ2-7; the D gene is possibly TRBD1 (6 bases). CDR1 is SGHAT, CDR2 FQDESV, per germline (reference sequence). CDR3 length equals 15 residues. The germline V and J ends were trimmed by 6 bases and 2 bases, with 17 bases remaining between them. The chain's CDR3 is CASSLHRDTPYEQYF. Here the CDR3 DNA reads TGTGCCAGCAGTTTGCACCGGGACACTCCCTACGAGCAGTACTTC.